This TCR beta chain was sequenced during a study of blood T cell repertoires in COVID-19. CDR3 size: 14 residues. V was pared by 2 bases and J by 4 bases, with 8 bases between. From germline, CDR1 is MNHGY and CDR2 SVAAGI. Data came from immunoSEQ multiplex PCR; TCRdb stores just in-frame clones and leaves some out. The table has about 440,000 clones, nearly 90% seen once; the top ten hold roughly 1.9%. What was sequenced was PBMCs or T cells enriched from blood (not recorded which). This TCR was sampled from a woman between 18 and 29 years old with acute COVID-19. The rearrangement uses TRBV6-9 and TRBJ1-4; no clear D gene. The CDR3 region has the DNA TGTGCCAGCAGTTATGGTCAGAATAATGAAAAACTGTTTTTT. This translates into CASSYGQNNEKLFF.